The 14 T cell receptor beta chains below all came from one sample that was sequenced in a study of T cells in Graves' hyperthyroidism and ophthalmopathy (dated by TCRdb to the late 2010s). The library relied on multiplex PCR. The sequencing machine was an Illumina HiSeq 2000. The TCR beta CDR3 regions were amplified from RNA transcripts. The first round of RT-PCR for the TCR CDR3 was performed with the HTBI primer set and the Qiagen OneStep RT-PCR kit. In TCRdb, the public reads were trimmed at Q25 with fastp and aligned with MiXCR, with productive beta chains retained. Every entry covers one CDR3 protein and lists the most common genes and DNA from its rows. This sample comprises about 600,000 distinct CDR3 sequences, approximately 15% of them detected only once. Around 7% of the sample is taken by the ten largest. The sample comprised blood. The origin of the receptors is a young woman with Graves' ophthalmopathy.

V is TRBV6-1 and J is TRBJ1-5; D possibly corresponds to TRBD1 (5 bases). Germline V CDR1 and CDR2: MNHNS, SASEGT. Trimming pared 8 bases from V and 1 base from J, leaving 15 bases between. The CDR3 covers 15 residues. The CDR3 reads CASGGLVRSNQPQHF. CDR3 bases: TGTGCCAGCGGGGGTTTGGTTAGGAGCAATCAGCCCCAGCATTTT.

This clonotype was seen at least ten times. The chain uses TRBV4-3 and TRBJ2-2, with 9 nucleotides matching TRBD1. The CDR3 contains 20 residues. Germline loops: CDR1 LGHNA, CDR2 YSLEER. The J segment lost 0 bases and the V segment lost 0 bases, leaving 11 bases of the junction unmatched. In DNA form, the CDR3 reads TGCGCCAGCAGCCAAGATGTCGAGACAGGGGGATCGACGAACACCGGGGAGCTGTTTTTT. Its protein is CASSQDVETGGSTNTGELFF.

This clonotype was seen ten or more times. V gene TRBV11-1 combines with J gene TRBJ2-7; 10 positions agree with TRBD1. From germline, CDR1 is SGHAT and CDR2 FQDESV (reference sequence). V dropped 5 bases and J dropped 2; count of bases not matched to a gene: 9. The CDR3 extends over 16 amino acids. The DNA of the CDR3 is TGTGCCAGCAGCCCCCCGGGGACAGGGGATGCCTACGAGCAGTACTTC. Its protein is CASSPPGTGDAYEQYF.

This clonotype was observed at least ten times. The chain employs TRBV30 and TRBJ1-1; tentatively, D is TRBD1 (6 bases). V dropped 3 bases and J dropped 10 bases, with 12 bases sitting between them. This CDR3 has 11 residues. Germline V gene data show CDR1 as GTSNPN and CDR2 as SVGIG (reference sequence). The CDR3 DNA follows: TGTGCCTGGAGGGAGAACAGGGCAGCTTTCTTT. Translating it yields CAWRENRAAFF.

The chain carries TRBV6-1 and TRBJ2-6, with a tentative D call TRBD2 (6 bases). The germline CDR1 and CDR2 sequences are MNHNS and SASEGT. The V end lost 5 bases, the J end lost 2 bases, and 13 bases lay between the germline ends. The CDR3 loop spans 16 amino acids. The DNA for the CDR3 is TGTGCCAGCAGTCGGGGGTTGGAGCCTGGGGCCAACGTCCTGACTTTC. The encoded protein is CASSRGLEPGANVLTF.

The chain employs TRBV14 and TRBJ2-2; 7 bases map to TRBD1. There are 16 residues in the CDR3. V lost 4 bases to trimming and J lost 4 bases; unmatched junction nucleotides: 9. CDR1 and CDR2 from the germline V gene are SGHDN and FVKESK. The CDR3 DNA reads as TGTGCCAGCAGCCGCGACAGGGTACCTTTCACCGGGGAGCTGTTTTTT. This encodes CASSRDRVPFTGELFF.

This clonotype was detected ten times or more. The chain couples TRBV12-3 or TRBV12-4 to TRBJ1-3, with a possible D match to TRBD1 (6 bases). The CDR3 has 15 amino acids. Trimming left V 6 bases short and J 0 bases short, with 12 bases between. As DNA, the CDR3 is TGTGCCAGCAGGCTAGGGGGGGGCTCTGGAAACACCATATATTTT. Amino acid sequence: CASRLGGGSGNTIYF.

This clonotype was detected many times. The chain is built from TRBV2 and TRBJ1-1; TRBD1 matches 7 bases. The CDR3 loop spans 11 amino acids. The ends lost 10 bases at V and 7 bases at J; junction bases unmatched: 6. Germline V gene data show CDR1 as SNHLY and CDR2 as FYNNEI. As DNA, the CDR3 is TGTGCCAACTCGGACAGGTTTGAAGCTTTCTTT. The encoded protein is CANSDRFEAFF. Based on the CDR3 plus reference TRBV2 and TRBJ1-1, the full variable domain is EPEVTQTPSHQVTQMGQEVILRCVPISNHLYFYWYRQILGQKVEFLVSFYNNEISEKSEIFDDQFSVERPDGSNFTLKIRSTKLEDSAMYFCANSDRFEAFFGQGTRLTVV.

This clonotype was detected ten times or more. The gene calls are TRBV12-3 or TRBV12-4 and TRBJ1-3; D is unclear. The CDR3 sequence is 12 residues long. Trimming left V 3 bases short and J 4 bases short, with 4 bases between. The CDR3 spells CASSFIGNTIYF. Written as DNA, the CDR3 is TGTGCCAGCAGTTTCATCGGAAACACCATATATTTT.

Notes on this clonotype: A much larger clone sits a single nucleotide away, making a read error possible. V gene TRBV7-3 combines with J gene TRBJ2-7; tentatively, D is TRBD2 (5 bases). This CDR3 spans 14 amino acids. Germline CDR1 SGHTA, CDR2 FQGTGA. Written as DNA, the CDR3 is TGTGTCAGCAGCTTAAATCAGGCCGGGGACGAGCAGTACTTC. It encodes CVSSLNQAGDEQYF.

This clonotype was seen a few times. The rearrangement links TRBV12-5 to TRBJ2-7; 8 bases line up with TRBD1. After removal of 6 bases from V and 2 bases from J, the junction contained 15 bases not matched to a gene. This CDR3 has 17 amino acids. CDR1 LGHNT and CDR2 FRNRAP come from the germline V gene. CDR3 DNA sequence: TGTGCTAGTGGAACTCCAAGGGACAGGTTAGATACCTACGAGCAGTACTTC. Its translation: CASGTPRDRLDTYEQYF.

This clonotype was picked up many times. The gene calls are TRBV5-4 and TRBJ2-2; D is possibly TRBD2 (6 bases). V was cut by 5 bases and J by 6 bases, with 14 bases left in between. CDR1 SGHNT and CDR2 YYREEE come from the germline V gene (reference sequence). The CDR3 spans 14 residues. CDR3: CASSKGRSAGELFF. The DNA for the CDR3 is TGTGCCAGCAGTAAAGGGAGGAGTGCCGGGGAGCTGTTTTTT.

The gene calls are TRBV14 and TRBJ2-1, with 15 bases identical to TRBD2. Germline loops: CDR1 SGHDN, CDR2 FVKESK. The CDR3 loop spans 22 amino acids. Trimming at V came to 0 bases and at J to 0 bases, leaving 12 bases not matched to a gene. The CDR3 sequence: CASSQEGLAGGPYTSSYNEQFF. The CDR3 DNA reads TGTGCCAGCAGCCAAGAGGGACTAGCGGGAGGCCCCTATACGAGCTCCTACAATGAGCAGTTCTTC.

This chain uses TRBV25-1 with TRBJ2-1; 11 bases align to TRBD1. There are 17 residues in the CDR3. Trimming took 1 base from V and 9 from J; bases not matched to a gene: 11. Per germline, CDR1 MGHDK and CDR2 SYGVNS. CDR3 nucleotides: TGTGCCAGCAGTGAATTTGGCCAAAGGACAGGGGGCGGTGAGCAGTTCTTC. Its protein is CASSEFGQRTGGGEQFF.